What follows describes a single TCR beta chain. The antigen remains undetermined. The source of the sample is a study of T cells in localized non-small cell lung cancer. Study-level findings and limits: Median detection of top 100 tumor clones in adjacent lung was around 57 clones. Analysis by sequencing included only one tumor region, so heterogeneity remains possible.

This CDR3 comprises 13 residues. V was shortened by 2 bases and J by 4 bases, with 8 bases between the two germline ends. Germline V lookup: CDR1 LNHDA, CDR2 SQIVND (reference sequence). Assay used: immunoSEQ multiplex PCR; TCRdb lists only in-frame clones, some missing. The profile covers 55,000 or so clones, with 80% appearing a single time and roughly 4.5% taken by the ten largest. Sequences were derived from PBMCs, sampled before any cancer treatment. The TCR sequence derives from a woman aged 40-75 years with stage II lung adenocarcinoma. This chain links TRBV19 with TRBJ2-5; no firm D call. CDR3 bases: TGTGCCAGTAGTATACTTTGGCGAGAGACCCAGTACTTC. Translation: CASSILWRETQYF.